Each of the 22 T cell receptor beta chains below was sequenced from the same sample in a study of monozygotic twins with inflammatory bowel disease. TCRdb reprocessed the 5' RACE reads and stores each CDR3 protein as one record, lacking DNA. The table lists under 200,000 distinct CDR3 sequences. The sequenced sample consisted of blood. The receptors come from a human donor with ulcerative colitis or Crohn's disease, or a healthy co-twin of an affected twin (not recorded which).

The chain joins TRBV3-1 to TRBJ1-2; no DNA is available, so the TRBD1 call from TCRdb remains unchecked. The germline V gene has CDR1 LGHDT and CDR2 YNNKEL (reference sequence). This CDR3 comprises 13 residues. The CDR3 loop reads CASSWDPARGYTF.

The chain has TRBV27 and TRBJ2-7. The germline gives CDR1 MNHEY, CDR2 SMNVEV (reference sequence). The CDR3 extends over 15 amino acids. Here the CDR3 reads CASRFYGESSYEQYF.

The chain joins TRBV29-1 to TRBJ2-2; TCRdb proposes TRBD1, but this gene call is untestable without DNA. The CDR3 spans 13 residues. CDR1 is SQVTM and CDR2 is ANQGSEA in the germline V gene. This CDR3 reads CSALGQGAGELFF.

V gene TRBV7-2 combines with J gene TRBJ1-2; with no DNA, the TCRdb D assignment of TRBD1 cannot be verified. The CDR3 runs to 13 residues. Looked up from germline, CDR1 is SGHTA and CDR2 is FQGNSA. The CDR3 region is CASSLRDSYGYTF.

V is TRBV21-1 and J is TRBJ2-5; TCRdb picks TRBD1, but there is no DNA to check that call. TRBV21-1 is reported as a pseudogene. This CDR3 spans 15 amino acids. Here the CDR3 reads CASSKAWTARETQYF.

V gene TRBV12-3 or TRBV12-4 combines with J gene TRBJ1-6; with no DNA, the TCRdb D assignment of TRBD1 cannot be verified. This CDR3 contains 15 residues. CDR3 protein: CASTIRAGGNSPLHF.

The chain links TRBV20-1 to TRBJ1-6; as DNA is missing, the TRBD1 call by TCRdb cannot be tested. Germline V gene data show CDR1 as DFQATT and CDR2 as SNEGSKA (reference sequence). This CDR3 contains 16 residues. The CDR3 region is CSAPQGKRSYNSPLHF.

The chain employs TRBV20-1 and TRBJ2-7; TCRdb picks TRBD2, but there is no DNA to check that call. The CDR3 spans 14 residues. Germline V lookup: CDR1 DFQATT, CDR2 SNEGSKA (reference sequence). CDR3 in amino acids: CSARAGGGGSEQYF.

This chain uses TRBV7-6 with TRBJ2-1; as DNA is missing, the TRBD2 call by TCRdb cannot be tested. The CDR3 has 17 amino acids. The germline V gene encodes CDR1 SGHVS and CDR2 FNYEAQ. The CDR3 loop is CASSLNGGIGSYNEQFF.

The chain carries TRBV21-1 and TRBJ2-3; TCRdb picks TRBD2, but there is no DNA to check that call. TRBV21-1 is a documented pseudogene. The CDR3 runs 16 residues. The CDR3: CASSKAGRKGGDTQYF.

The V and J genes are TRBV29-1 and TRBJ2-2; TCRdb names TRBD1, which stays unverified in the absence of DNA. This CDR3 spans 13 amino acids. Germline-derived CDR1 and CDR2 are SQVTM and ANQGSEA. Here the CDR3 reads CSVAMGQAGELFF.

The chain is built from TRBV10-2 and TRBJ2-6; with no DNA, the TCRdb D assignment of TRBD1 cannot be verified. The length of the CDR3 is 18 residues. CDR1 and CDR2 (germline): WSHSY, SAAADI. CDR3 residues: CASRLGQGGSSGANVLTF.

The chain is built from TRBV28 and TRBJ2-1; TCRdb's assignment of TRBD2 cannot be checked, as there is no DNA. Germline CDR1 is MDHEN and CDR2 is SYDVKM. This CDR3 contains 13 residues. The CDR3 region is CASRDGGYNEQFF.

The CDR3 loop reads CASSLVGISSYNEQFF. The chain links TRBV5-4 to TRBJ2-1. This CDR3 has 16 amino acids. CDR1 and CDR2 (germline): SGHNT, YYREEE (reference sequence).

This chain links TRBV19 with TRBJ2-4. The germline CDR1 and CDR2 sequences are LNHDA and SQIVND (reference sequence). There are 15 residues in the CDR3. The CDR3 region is CASSTLERGQNIQYF.

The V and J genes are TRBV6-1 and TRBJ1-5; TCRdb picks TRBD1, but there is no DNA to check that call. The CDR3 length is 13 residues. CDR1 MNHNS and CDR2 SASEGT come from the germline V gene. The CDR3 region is CAMGQGPDQPQHF.

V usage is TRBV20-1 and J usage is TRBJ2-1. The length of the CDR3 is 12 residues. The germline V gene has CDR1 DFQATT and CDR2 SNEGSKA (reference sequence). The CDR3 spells CSASRTTNEQFF.

The CDR3: CATSDRQGLSYEQYF. The rearrangement links TRBV24-1 to TRBJ2-7; as DNA is missing, the TRBD2 call by TCRdb cannot be tested. Germline loops: CDR1 KGHDR, CDR2 SFDVKD. The CDR3 loop spans 15 amino acids.

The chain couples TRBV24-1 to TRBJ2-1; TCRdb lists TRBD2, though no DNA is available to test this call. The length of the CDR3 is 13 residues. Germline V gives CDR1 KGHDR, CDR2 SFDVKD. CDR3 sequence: CATSDSTRNEQFF.

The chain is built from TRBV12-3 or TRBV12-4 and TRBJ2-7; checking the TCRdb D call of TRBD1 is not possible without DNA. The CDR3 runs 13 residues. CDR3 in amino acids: CASTRDRATEQYF.

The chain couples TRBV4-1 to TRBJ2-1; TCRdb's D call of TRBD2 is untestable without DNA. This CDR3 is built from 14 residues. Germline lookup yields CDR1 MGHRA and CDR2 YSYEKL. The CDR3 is CASSQQRGTAEQFF.

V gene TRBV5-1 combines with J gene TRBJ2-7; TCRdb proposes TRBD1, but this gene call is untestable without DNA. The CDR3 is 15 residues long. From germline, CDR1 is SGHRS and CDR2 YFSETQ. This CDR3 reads CASSLGDGSSYEQYF.